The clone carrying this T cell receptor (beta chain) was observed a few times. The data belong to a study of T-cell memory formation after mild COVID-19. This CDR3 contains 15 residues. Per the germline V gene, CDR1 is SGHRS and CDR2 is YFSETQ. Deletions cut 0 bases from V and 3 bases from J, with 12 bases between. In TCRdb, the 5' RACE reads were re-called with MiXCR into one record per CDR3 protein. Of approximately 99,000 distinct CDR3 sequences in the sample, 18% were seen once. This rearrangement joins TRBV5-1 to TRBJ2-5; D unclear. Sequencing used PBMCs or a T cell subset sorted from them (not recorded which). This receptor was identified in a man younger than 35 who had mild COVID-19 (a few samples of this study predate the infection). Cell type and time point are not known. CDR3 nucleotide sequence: TGCGCCAGCAGCTTGGAGTGGACGGTCAAAGAGACCCAGTACTTC. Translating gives CASSLEWTVKETQYF.